A selection of T cell receptor beta chains follows, all from one sample in a study of STAT5B mutations in CD4+ large granular lymphocyte leukemia. Data came from immunoSEQ multiplex PCR; TCRdb stores just in-frame clones and leaves some out. The sample holds just under 4,000 clones, approximately 80% seen once. Sequencing input: PBMCs. These receptors all come from a man aged 60 to 75 with CD4+ T-cell large granular lymphocyte leukemia. The CDR3 runs from the conserved cysteine through the conserved F or W.

TRBV6-5 CAISQHHNYGYTF
TRBV6-1 CASSEEAGLDDTF
TRBV7-3 CASSPLAGGFTGELFF
TRBV19 CASSSGLDNEKLFF
TRBV9 CASSVGGGPRETQYF
TRBV18 CASSPLVGDGNNSPLHF
TRBV6-1 CASSEWVLDNQPQHF
TRBV5-8 CASSLTLAGGVDTQYF
TRBV13 CASSLTGGGGYTF
TRBV4-1 CASSPRTGGYTIYF
TRBV4-3 CASSPGTGEETQYF
TRBV2 CASRGDVQETQYF
TRBV9 CASSASGGNYGYTF
TRBV30 CAWSAVSREAFF
TRBV14 CASSQGNYGYTF
TRBV9 CASSVDHPRLGELFF
TRBV9 CASSTRSSSYEQYF
TRBV7-6 CASSLVQDSTDTQYF
TRBV15 CATSSDRANTEAFF
TRBV19 CASSIEWTGEHEQYF
TRBV6-4 CASSDRLNTGELFF
TRBV5-1 CASSWEGPRYVQYF
TRBV21-1 CASISADRTYNEQFF
TRBV9 CASSVGPTPRPNQPQHF
TRBV11-2 CASSLQVSYEQYF
TRBV6-5 CASSPGPNGYTF
TRBV25-1 CASSDVQGISYEQYF
TRBV6-5 CASSYLRGGLESPLHF
TRBV19 CASSIISGRNTEAFF
TRBV27 CASSLLGDEQYF
TRBV6-6 CASSYSEDYQPQHF
TRBV10-1 CASSEGGGTEAFF
TRBV15 CATSRVGGGVIQPQHF
TRBV27 CASTSLQGYEQYF
TRBV4-3 CASSPRSRGGDYGYTF
TRBV18 CASSPRTANTGELFF
TRBV6-1 CATPKMGGTEAFF